Described below is a single TCR beta chain sequence and its context. This clonotype appeared a few times. There is no known antigen for this receptor. Base qualities are not recorded, but no much larger clone differs from it by a single base. V ends up 3 bases short and J 2 bases short, with an unmatched junction base count of 9. The CDR3 covers 16 residues, taking in both the cysteine and the phenylalanine. The entry retains the CDR3 DNA only, 48 bases that are in frame from base 1. For CDR1 and CDR2, the germline V gene lists SGHRS and YFSETQ. To demonstrate the VDJtools post-analysis software, TCR beta repertoires were profiled from the peripheral blood of about a dozen young patients with multiple sclerosis. The multiple sclerosis patients were children and adolescents between roughly 6 and 17 years of age. These data come from a study of post-analysis software for immune sequencing data (dated by TCRdb to about 2015). Background for the entire study: Recorded disease courses included relapsing-remitting, secondary progressive and progressive-relapsing multiple sclerosis, with some patients lacking subtype annotation. A subset of samples was prepared in parallel using single-end sample barcoding, then pooled and co-amplified after Illumina adapter ligation. The multiple sclerosis patient repertoires were compared with approximately 11 previously published healthy control repertoires from donors aged about 6 to 26 years.

Library preparation was by PCR. Sequencing instrument: Illumina HiSeq 2500. To reduce PCR and sequencing biases, unique molecular identifiers were built into the TCR beta cDNA libraries. Approximately 500,000 cDNA molecules were obtained per 1 to 10 million input T cells, so each molecule approximated one T cell. The patient libraries were prepared and sequenced with the same protocol used for the earlier healthy control dataset. Within a given batch, samples were prepared together, multiplexed and sequenced on the same HiSeq lane. The original methods were these. Raw barcoded reads were processed with MIGEC, and single-read molecular identifier groups were discarded before consensus assembly and CDR3 extraction. VDJtools was used for post-analysis of the clonotype tables, with diversity normalized by down-sampling every dataset to the smallest sample size. In repertoire overlap clustering, CDR3 amino acid sequences, but not nucleotide sequences, were matched to correct batch-related cross-sample contamination. Starting from the raw public reads, TCRdb applied fastp trimming at Q25, assembled clones with MiXCR and retained in-frame beta chains. Identical CDR3 protein sequences are pooled into one entry, listed with their most common genes and DNA. These V and J calls are TCRdb output, not the study's own analysis. For this sample the table gives about 500,000 distinct CDR3 sequences, of which around 40% were detected only once. The ten largest make up 9.5% to 13% of the sample.

General conclusions and limits of the study: The multiple sclerosis patient group was slightly younger than the control group. Direct clustering with F measure showed strong co-clustering of samples prepared in the same batch, prompting a batch-effect correction. Four or five TRBV segments, including TRBV5-6, TRBV5-1 and TRBV20-1, were significantly more frequent in patients than controls. Compared with controls, multiple sclerosis patients had significantly lower normalized Chao1 diversity, a finding suggesting substantial peripheral T-cell clonal expansion.

The sequence was obtained from a girl aged 10 to 17 with multiple sclerosis. Material: blood. The sequence is built from TRBV5-1 and TRBJ2-7, with TRBD2 matching 9 junction bases. The CDR3 amino acid sequence is: CASSWPTSGSTYEQYF. At the DNA level, the sequence is TGCGCCAGCAGCTGGCCCACTAGCGGGTCTACCTACGAGCAGTACTTC.